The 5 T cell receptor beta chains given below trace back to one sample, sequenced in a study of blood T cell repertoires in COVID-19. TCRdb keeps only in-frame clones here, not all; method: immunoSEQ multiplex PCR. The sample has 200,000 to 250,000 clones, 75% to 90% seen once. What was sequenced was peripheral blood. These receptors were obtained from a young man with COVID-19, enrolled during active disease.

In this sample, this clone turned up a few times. The CDR3 DNA sequence: TGTGCCATCAGTGTGACAGGCACCTTCTCTGGAAACACCATATATTTT. Translated: CAISVTGTFSGNTIYF. The V call is TRBV10-3, the J call TRBJ1-3; a weak D match, TRBD1 (6 bases). Germline values: CDR1 ENHRY, CDR2 SYGVKD. This CDR3 comprises 16 residues. The germline V and J ends were trimmed by 4 bases and 0 bases, with 13 bases remaining between them.

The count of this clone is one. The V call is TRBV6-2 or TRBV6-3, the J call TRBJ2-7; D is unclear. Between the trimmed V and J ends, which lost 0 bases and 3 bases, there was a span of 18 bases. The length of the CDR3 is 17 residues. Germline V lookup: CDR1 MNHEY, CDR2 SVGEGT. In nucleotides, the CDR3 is TGTGCCAGCAGTTACTCTAACGACTGGCGGCCCTACTACGAGCAGTACTTC. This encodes CASSYSNDWRPYYEQYF.

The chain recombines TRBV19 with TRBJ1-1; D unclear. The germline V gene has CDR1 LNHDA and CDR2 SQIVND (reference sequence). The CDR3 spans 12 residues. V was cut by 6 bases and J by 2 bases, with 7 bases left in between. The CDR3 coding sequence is TGTGCCAGTAGGTGGGCAAACACTGAAGCTTTCTTT. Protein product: CASRWANTEAFF.

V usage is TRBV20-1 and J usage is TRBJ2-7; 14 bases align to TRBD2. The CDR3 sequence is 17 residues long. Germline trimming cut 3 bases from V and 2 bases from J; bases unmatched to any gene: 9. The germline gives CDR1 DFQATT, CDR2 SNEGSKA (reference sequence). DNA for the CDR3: TGCAGTGCTAGTCCTCCCCTGGGACTAGCGGGGGCCTACGAGCAGTACTTC. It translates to CSASPPLGLAGAYEQYF.

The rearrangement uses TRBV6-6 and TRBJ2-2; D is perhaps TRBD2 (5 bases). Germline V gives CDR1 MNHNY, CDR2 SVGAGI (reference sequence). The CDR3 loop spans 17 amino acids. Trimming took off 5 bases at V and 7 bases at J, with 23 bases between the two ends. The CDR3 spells CASSHPPGFTRGGELFF. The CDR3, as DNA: TGTGCCAGCAGTCATCCCCCGGGCTTCACACGGGGCGGGGAGCTGTTTTTT.